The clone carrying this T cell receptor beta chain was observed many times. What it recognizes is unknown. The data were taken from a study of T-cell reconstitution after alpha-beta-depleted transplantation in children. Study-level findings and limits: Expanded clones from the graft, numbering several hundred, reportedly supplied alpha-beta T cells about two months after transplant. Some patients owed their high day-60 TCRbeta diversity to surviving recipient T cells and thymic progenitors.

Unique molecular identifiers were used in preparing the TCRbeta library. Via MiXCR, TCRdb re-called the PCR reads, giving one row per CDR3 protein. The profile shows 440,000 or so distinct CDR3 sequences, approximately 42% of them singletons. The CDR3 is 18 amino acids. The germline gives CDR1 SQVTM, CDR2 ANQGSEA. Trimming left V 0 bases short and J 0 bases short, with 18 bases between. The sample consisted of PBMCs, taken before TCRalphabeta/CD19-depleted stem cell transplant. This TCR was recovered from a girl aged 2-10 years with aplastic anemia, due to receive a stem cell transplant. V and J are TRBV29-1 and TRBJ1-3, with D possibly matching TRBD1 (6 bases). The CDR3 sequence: CSVEDRGPGPNSGNTIYF. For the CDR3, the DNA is TGCAGCGTTGAAGATCGGGGGCCGGGGCCAAACTCTGGAAACACCATATATTTT. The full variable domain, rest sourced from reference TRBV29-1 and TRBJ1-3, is SAVISQKPSRDICQRGTSLTIQCQVDSQVTMMFWYRQQPGQSLTLIATANQGSEATYESGFVIDKFPISRPNLTFSTLTVSNMSPEDSSIYLCSVEDRGPGPNSGNTIYFGEGSWLTVV.